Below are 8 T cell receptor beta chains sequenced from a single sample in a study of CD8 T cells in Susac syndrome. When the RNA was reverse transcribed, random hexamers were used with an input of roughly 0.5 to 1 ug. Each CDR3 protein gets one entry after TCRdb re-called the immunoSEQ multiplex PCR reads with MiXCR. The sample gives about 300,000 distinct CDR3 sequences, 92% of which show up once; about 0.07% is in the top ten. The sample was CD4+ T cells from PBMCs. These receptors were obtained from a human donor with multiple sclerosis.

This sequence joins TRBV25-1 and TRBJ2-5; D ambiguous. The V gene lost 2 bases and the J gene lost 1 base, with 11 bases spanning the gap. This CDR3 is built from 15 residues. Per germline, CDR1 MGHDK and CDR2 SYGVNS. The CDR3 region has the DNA TGTGCCAGCAGTGAAACGGCCCGCTTCCAAGAGACCCAGTACTTC. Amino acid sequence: CASSETARFQETQYF. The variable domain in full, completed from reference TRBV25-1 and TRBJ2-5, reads EADIYQTPRYLVIGTGKKITLECSQTMGHDKMYWYQQDPGMELHLIHYSYGVNSTEKGDLSSESTVSRIRTEHFPLTLESARPSHTSQYLCASSETARFQETQYFGPGTRLLVL.

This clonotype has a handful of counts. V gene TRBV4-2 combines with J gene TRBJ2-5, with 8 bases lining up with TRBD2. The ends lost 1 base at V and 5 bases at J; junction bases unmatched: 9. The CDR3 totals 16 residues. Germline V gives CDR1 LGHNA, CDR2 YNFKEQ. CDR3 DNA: TGTGCCAGCAGCCAAGGAAGTAGCGGGGAAACGGAGACCCAGTACTTC. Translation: CASSQGSSGETETQYF.

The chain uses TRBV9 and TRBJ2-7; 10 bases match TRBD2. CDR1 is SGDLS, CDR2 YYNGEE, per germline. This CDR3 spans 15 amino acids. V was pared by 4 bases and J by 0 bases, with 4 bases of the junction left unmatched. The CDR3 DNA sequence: TGTGCCAGCAGCCCTAGCGGGAGCCGCTCCTACGAGCAGTACTTC. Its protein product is CASSPSGSRSYEQYF.

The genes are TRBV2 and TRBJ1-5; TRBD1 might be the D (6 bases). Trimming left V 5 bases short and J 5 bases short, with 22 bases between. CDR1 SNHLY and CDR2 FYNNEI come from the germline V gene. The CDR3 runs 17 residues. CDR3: CASSRRPFWTADQPQHF. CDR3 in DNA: TGTGCCAGCAGTCGACGACCCTTTTGGACAGCTGATCAGCCCCAGCATTTT. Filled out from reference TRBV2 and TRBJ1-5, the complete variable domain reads EPEVTQTPSHQVTQMGQEVILRCVPISNHLYFYWYRQILGQKVEFLVSFYNNEISEKSEIFDDQFSVERPDGSNFTLKIRSTKLEDSAMYFCASSRRPFWTADQPQHFGDGTRLSIL.

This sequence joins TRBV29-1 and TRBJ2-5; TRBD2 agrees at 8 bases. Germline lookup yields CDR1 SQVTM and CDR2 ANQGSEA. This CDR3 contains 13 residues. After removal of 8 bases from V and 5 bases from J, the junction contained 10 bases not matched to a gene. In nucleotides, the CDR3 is TGCAGCCTAAGCGAGACTAGCGCGGAGACCCAGTACTTC. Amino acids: CSLSETSAETQYF.

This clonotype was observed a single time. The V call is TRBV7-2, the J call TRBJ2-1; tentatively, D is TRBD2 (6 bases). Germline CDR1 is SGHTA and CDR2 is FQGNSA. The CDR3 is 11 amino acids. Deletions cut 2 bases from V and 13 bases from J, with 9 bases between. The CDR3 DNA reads TGTGCCAGCAGCTTACGGGAGTTTCAGTTCTTC. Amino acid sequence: CASSLREFQFF.

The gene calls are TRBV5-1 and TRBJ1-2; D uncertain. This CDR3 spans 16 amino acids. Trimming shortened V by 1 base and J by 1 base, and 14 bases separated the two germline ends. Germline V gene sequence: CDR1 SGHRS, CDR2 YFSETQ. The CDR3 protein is CASSLNTRAYNYGYTF. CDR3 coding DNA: TGCGCCAGCAGCTTGAACACCCGAGCGTATAACTATGGCTACACCTTC.

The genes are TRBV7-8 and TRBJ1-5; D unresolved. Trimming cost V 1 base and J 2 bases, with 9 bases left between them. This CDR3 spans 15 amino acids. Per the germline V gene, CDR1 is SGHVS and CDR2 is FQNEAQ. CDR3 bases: TGTGCCAGCAGCTTAGATGGGAAGGGCAATCAGCCCCAGCATTTT. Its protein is CASSLDGKGNQPQHF.